This T cell receptor (beta chain) was captured in a study of shared clonotypes between healthy human individuals. Study overall: A donor's plate count was three for CD4 naive and three for CD4 memory; CD8 naive had two and CD8 memory one.

CD4+ cells were split into CD45RA+ naive and CD45RA-negative memory subsets. Using 200 ng DNA, approximately 30,000 T cell genomes, the sorted-subset replicate PCRs were run. Sequencing used immunoSEQ multiplex PCR; TCRdb keeps in-frame clones, though not all of them. The sample has around 700,000 clones; about two thirds are singletons. In regard to this clone: The target antigen is unknown.

Study-level results: Compared with clonotypes that all four donors shared, non-shared clonotypes had lower generation probabilities.

Sample: memory CD4+ T cells sorted from blood. This sample's subset: CD45RA-negative fraction. This TCR was recovered from a woman younger than 45 in good health.

The CDR3 sequence: CASSGRTSGVLSNEQFF. The CDR3 coding sequence is TGTGCCAGCAGCGGACGGACTAGCGGGGTTCTATCCAATGAGCAGTTCTTC. The rearrangement links TRBV9 to TRBJ2-1; 12 nucleotides match TRBD2. J lost 6 bases, V lost 3 bases, and 10 bases had no gene match. This CDR3 spans 17 amino acids. Germline V CDR1 and CDR2: SGDLS, YYNGEE.